This paragraph reports one TCR beta chain. This sample is part of a study of shared clonotypes between healthy human individuals. The assay used deep level. Clones were read by immunoSEQ multiplex PCR, and TCRdb kept only the in-frame ones, dropping some. This sample carries under 750,000 clones, around 70% of them seen once, and the ten largest clones take under 2%. V lost 0 bases, J lost 8 bases, and 14 bases lay in between. The CDR3 contains 15 residues. Germline V gene data show CDR1 as SGHRS and CDR2 as YFSETQ. The CD4+ fraction was divided into a CD45RA+ naive subset and a CD45RA-negative memory subset.

The rearrangement joins TRBV5-1 to TRBJ2-2, with D perhaps matching TRBD2 (6 bases). The sequence was obtained from a woman aged 25-40 years in good health. The sample taken for sequencing was memory CD4+ T cells sorted from blood. Documented subset: CD45RA-negative fraction. The CDR3 bases are TGCGCCAGCAGCTTGGAGTGGGAGGATTCAGGGGAGCTGTTTTTT. Amino acid sequence: CASSLEWEDSGELFF.